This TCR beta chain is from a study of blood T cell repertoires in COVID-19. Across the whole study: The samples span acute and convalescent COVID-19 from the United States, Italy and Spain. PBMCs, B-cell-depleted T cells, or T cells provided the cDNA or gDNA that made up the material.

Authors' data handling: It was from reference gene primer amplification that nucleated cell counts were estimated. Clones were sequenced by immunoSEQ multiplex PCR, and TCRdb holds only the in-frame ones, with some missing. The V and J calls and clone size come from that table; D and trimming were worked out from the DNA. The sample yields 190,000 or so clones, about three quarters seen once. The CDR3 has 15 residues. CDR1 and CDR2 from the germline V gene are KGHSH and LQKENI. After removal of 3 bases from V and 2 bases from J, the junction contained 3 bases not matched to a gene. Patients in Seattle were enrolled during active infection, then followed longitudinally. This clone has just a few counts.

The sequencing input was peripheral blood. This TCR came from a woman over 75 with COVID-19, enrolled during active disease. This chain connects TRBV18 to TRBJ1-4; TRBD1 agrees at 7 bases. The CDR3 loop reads CASSPRGHTNEKLFF. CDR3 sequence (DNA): TGTGCCAGCTCACCTAGGGGGCATACTAATGAAAAACTGTTTTTT.